This TCR beta chain was identified in a study of regulatory T cells in long-lasting Graves disease (dated by TCRdb to about 2021). A note on the overall study: Newly diagnosed Graves' disease patients had taken antithyroid drugs for less than 3 months. A total of around 35 samples underwent TCR sequencing: around 13 from persistent and some 20 from newly diagnosed Graves' disease patients. This study used TCR sequencing and RNA sequencing of peripheral blood to compare persistent Graves' disease patients against newly diagnosed Graves' disease patients. The study was registered as a clinical trial and conducted in China. The paper's findings and limits, for the study overall: Persistent patients shared more public clonotypes among themselves (around 2,700) than newly diagnosed patients did (over 900). TRBV28, TRBJ1-2 and TRBJ2-5 were preferentially used in persistent disease, while TRBV20-1 and TRBJ2-1 were favored in newly diagnosed disease. As a limitation, the authors acknowledged that the small sample size may reduce accuracy. Because the primary lesion, thyroid tissue, could not be accessed, the study looked at peripheral blood alone. Sequencing and analysis were restricted to the TCR beta chain. Persistent Graves' disease patients showed lower TCR Shannon entropy and fewer highly expanded clones than newly diagnosed patients, suggesting clonal expansion.

This clonotype appeared many times. Its antigen is still unknown. No quality values exist for individual bases; no much larger clone is one base distant. The sample's time point, from its label and the paper: newly diagnosed GD, antithyroid drugs for less than 3 months. RNA was extracted from PBMCs in TRIzol for both TCR sequencing and RNA sequencing. The diagnosis of Graves' disease followed American Thyroid Association guidelines. Patients were recruited from an endocrinology department in Xi'an, China. From each patient, about 9.7 milliliters of peripheral blood was collected into an EDTA anticoagulant tube. PBMCs were isolated by Ficoll Paque Plus density gradient separation without further T cell sorting. An Agilent 2100 Bioanalyzer and agarose gel were used to check RNA quality, while a NanoDrop 2000 measured RNA concentration. The method was multiplex PCR. Sequencing instrument: Illumina HiSeq 4000. CDR3 regions were amplified by Arm-PCR with iRepertoire HTBI primers to construct TCR beta libraries. Gel purification was performed on PCR products prior to sequencing. The authors' analysis ran thus. Gene usage analysis of CDR3 amino acid clonotypes used the approximately 62 TRBV and more than 13 TRBJ segments found across samples. COPE and FqMerger were used to merge filtered high-quality paired reads into contigs. Contigs were aligned with BLAST to IMGT TRBV, TRBD and TRBJ reference genes, and CDR3 was defined per IMGT. Clonotypes above 0.1% frequency were classified as highly expanded clones. Shannon entropy was used to measure repertoire diversity, and the Gini coefficient was used to measure V-J evenness. A clonotype was considered public if more than one individual shared it. The public reads were reprocessed in TCRdb via fastp at Q25 and MiXCR, keeping in-frame beta chains. Entries that share a CDR3 protein sequence are merged under the most common genes and DNA. Clone size and V and J calls follow TCRdb, not the original study. The sample table contains 400,000 to 500,000 distinct CDR3 sequences; only one count was recorded for 14% of them. Of the sample, about 15% is held by the ten largest clones.

The CDR3 numbers 16 residues from cysteine through phenylalanine. Here the CDR3 DNA is all that survives: 48 bases in frame from base 1. The junction shows trimming of 5 bases on V and 4 bases on J, plus 20 bases between the germline ends. The germline V gene (reference sequence) gives CDR1 as MNHEY and CDR2 as SMNVEV. A further study also used this sample, focusing on T cells in Graves' hyperthyroidism and ophthalmopathy. From that second study: Graves' hyperthyroidism was defined as stable when no progression to ophthalmopathy occurred over 18 months of follow-up. Hyperthyroidism patients were aged 18 to 65 years and newly diagnosed, with disease duration of less than 2 months. Patients with uncontrolled infections, other autoimmune diseases, pregnancy or lactation were excluded. Clinical symptoms, serum thyroxine and TRAb, thyroid ultrasound, and orbital computed tomography formed the basis for the diagnoses. The first round of RT-PCR for the TCR CDR3 was performed with the HTBI primer set and the Qiagen OneStep RT-PCR kit. Blood samples also contained most of the expanded thyroid clonotypes (frequency above 0.001), which suggests that blood repertoires may reflect thyroid immune responses. A model built on a 13 V-J signature distinguished ophthalmopathy from stable hyperthyroidism, reaching approximately 89% sensitivity and under 84% specificity in cross-validation and 80%/75% in testing. In validation, progression to ophthalmopathy was predicted by the model with about 70% sensitivity and under 85% specificity, a median of about 6.8 months before onset. A discovery cohort of about a hundred patients, approximately 45 with Graves' ophthalmopathy and 55 to 65 with stable Graves' hyperthyroidism, was used to find distinguishing TCR V-J signatures. Whether ophthalmopathy could be predicted prospectively was tested in an independent validation cohort made up of roughly 19 hyperthyroidism patients plus 17 patients who later progressed to ophthalmopathy. The approximately 100 discovery patients were randomly divided into training and test sets at a 7:3 ratio. Thyroid tissue and blood T-cell repertoires from six Graves' hyperthyroidism patients were also compared in the study. Following sampling, methimazole starting at 30 mg daily was given to hyperthyroidism patients, and high-dose intravenous methylprednisolone was given to ophthalmopathy patients. Libraries were constructed in a second round of multiplex PCR, after which size selection and purification were carried out. The libraries were sequenced on an Illumina HiSeq2000 using paired-end 100 bp reads. SOAPnuke was used to process the raw data, with reads discarded if the reads contained adapters or uncalled bases, had a mean Phred below 15, or lacked an exact constant-primer or identifier match. High-quality paired reads were merged with COPE v1.2.5, and unique nucleotide sequences were defined as clonotypes. MiTCR v1.1 was used to align the clonotypes against IMGT TRBV, TRBD and TRBJ reference segments. The analysis included only V-J combinations with a frequency above 0.0001, which together covered more than 98% of the repertoires. A TCS score was defined as the ratio between F50 (clonal expansion) and ExV (chaos), using BLOSUM62-based TCRdist between CDR3 peptides within each V-J. Welch's t-statistics and random forest reduced fewer than 600 V-J features to 10 to 15, which were used in a naive Bayes classifier (R e1071). Sample size was not statistically predetermined, and blinding of investigators to group allocation was not performed. The paper reports TCR Vbeta CDR3 sequencing of approximately 140 peripheral blood samples: under 45 ophthalmopathy, about 75 hyperthyroidism and around 17 progressor patients.

Recombination linked TRBV27 to TRBJ1-2; the D gene is not confidently resolved. The receptor was derived from a woman between 50 and 59 years old with Graves disease. Donor details come from another sample of the same person, matched by shared clones. Sequenced material: peripheral blood mononuclear cells (PBMCs), taken at new diagnosis, from a patient treated with antithyroid drugs. In nucleotides, the sequence is TGTGCCAGCAGTCCGGAAGGGATACGGCGGTTCTATGGCTACACCTTC. The encoded protein is CASSPEGIRRFYGYTF.